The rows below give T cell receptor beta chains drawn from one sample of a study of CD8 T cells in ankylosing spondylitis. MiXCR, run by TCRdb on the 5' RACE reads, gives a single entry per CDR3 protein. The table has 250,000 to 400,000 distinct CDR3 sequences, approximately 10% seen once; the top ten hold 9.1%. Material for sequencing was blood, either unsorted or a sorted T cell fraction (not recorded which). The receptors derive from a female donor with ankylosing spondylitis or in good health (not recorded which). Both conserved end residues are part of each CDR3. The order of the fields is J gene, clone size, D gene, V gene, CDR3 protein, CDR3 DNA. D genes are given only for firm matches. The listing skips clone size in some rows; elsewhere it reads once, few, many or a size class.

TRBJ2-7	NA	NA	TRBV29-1	CSVEGYGDLYEQYF	TGCAGCGTTGAAGGGTATGGGGATCTCTACGAGCAGTACTTC
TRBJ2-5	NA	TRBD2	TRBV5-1	CASRLRGIRETQYF	TGCGCCAGCCGCTTGCGGGGGATTCGGGAGACCCAGTACTTC
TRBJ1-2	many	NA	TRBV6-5	CASSSSTGGPDSYGYTF	TGTGCCAGCAGTTCGTCGACGGGGGGCCCCGATTCCTATGGCTACACCTTC
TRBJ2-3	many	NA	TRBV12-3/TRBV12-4	CASSILADTQYF	TGTGCCAGCAGTATCCTAGCGGATACGCAGTATTTT
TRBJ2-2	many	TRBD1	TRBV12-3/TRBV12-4	CASSLAGGPGELFF	TGTGCCAGCAGTTTAGCAGGGGGCCCCGGGGAGCTGTTTTTT
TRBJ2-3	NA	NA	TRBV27	CASRPTSADTQYF	TGTGCCAGCCGTCCCACTTCGGCAGATACGCAGTATTTT
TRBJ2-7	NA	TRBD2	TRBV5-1	CASSGGLAGFYEQYF	TGCGCCAGCAGCGGAGGACTAGCGGGATTCTACGAGCAGTACTTC
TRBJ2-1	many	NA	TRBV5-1	CASRSGASSYNEQFF	TGCGCCAGCAGATCAGGGGCAAGCTCCTACAATGAGCAGTTCTTC
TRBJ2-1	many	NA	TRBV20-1	CSARRGSGYNEQFF	TGCAGTGCTAGGAGGGGAAGCGGATACAATGAGCAGTTCTTC
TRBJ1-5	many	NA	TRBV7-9	CASSLGGGHQPQHF	TGTGCCAGCAGCTTAGGGGGGGGTCATCAGCCCCAGCATTTT
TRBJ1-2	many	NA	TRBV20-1	CSAIQGPSYGYTF	TGCAGTGCTATACAGGGCCCTTCCTATGGCTACACCTTC
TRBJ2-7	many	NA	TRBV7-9	CASSLNGKPYEQYF	TGTGCCAGCAGCTTAAATGGAAAGCCCTACGAGCAGTACTTC
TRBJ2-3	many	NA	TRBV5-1	CASSLRRQGLTDTQYF	TGCGCCAGCAGCTTAAGACGACAGGGACTCACAGATACGCAGTATTTT
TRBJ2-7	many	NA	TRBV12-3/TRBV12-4	CASSLTGFAAYEQYF	TGTGCCAGCAGTTTGACGGGGTTTGCAGCCTACGAGCAGTACTTC
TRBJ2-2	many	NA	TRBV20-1	CSASRRGPRTGELFF	TGCAGTGCTTCACGGCGGGGGCCACGGACCGGGGAGCTGTTTTTT
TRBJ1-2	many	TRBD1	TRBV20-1	CSARGQGSYGYTF	TGCAGTGCTCGAGGACAGGGGAGCTATGGCTACACCTTC
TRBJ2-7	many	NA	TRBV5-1	CASSLRLRSSYEQYF	TGCGCCAGCAGCTTGAGGCTCAGAAGCTCCTACGAGCAGTACTTC
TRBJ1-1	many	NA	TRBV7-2	CASSPHIQLNTEAFF	TGTGCCAGCAGCCCCCATATACAGCTGAACACTGAAGCTTTCTTT
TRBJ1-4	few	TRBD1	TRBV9	CASSSDSGTGIEKLFF	TGTGCCAGCAGCTCGGATTCCGGGACAGGAATTGAAAAACTGTTTTTT
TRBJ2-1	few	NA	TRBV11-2	CASSLVWGTVVYNEQFF	TGTGCCAGCAGCTTAGTTTGGGGAACGGTTGTCTACAATGAGCAGTTCTTC
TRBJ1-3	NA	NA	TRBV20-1	CSARPGYKTIDTIYF	TGCAGTGCGCGACCAGGGTACAAGACTATAGACACCATATATTTT
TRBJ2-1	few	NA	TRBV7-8	CASSLGGLGFF	TGTGCCAGCAGCTTAGGTGGACTCGGGTTCTTC
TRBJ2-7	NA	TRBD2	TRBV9	CASSQTSGRLSESEQYF	TGTGCCAGCAGCCAGACTAGCGGGAGGCTATCTGAGAGCGAGCAGTACTTC
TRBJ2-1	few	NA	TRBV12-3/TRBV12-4	CASSLGGRYNEQFF	TGTGCCAGCAGTTTAGGGGGGCGGTACAATGAGCAGTTCTTC
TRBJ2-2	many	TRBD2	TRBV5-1	CASSPGGLARITGELFF	TGCGCCAGCAGCCCAGGGGGACTAGCGAGAATCACCGGGGAGCTGTTTTTT
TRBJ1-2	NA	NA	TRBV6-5	CASSSPGGGNYGYTF	TGTGCCAGCAGTTCCCCGGGAGGGGGGAACTATGGCTACACCTTC
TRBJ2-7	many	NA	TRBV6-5	CASSYSIARDEQYF	TGTGCCAGCAGTTACTCGATTGCCAGGGACGAGCAGTACTTC
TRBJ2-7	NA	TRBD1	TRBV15	CATSSRTGLYEQYF	TGTGCCACCAGCTCTCGGACAGGCCTCTACGAGCAGTACTTC
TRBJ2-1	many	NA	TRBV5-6	CASVKAPYNEQFF	TGTGCCAGCGTTAAAGCGCCCTACAATGAGCAGTTCTTC
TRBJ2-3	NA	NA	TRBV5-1	CASSLGVSLDTQYF	TGCGCCAGCAGCTTAGGGGTCTCTCTAGATACGCAGTATTTT
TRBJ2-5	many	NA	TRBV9	CASSDWGETQYF	TGTGCCAGCAGCGATTGGGGTGAGACCCAGTACTTC
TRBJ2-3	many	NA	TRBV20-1	CSASAGNPADTQYF	TGCAGTGCCTCAGCGGGTAACCCGGCAGATACGCAGTATTTT
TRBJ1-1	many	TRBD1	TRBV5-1	CASSLSGQGTNTEAFF	TGCGCCAGCAGCTTGTCCGGACAGGGTACGAACACTGAAGCTTTCTTT
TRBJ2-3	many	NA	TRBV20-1	CSAPGNTDTQYF	TGCAGTGCTCCCGGAAACACAGATACGCAGTATTTT
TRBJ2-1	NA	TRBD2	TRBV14	CASSQEGISGSRPYNEQFF	TGTGCCAGCAGCCAAGAAGGGATTAGCGGGAGCAGACCCTACAATGAGCAGTTCTTC
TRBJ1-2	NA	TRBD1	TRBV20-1	CSATADREYYGYTF	TGCAGTGCTACCGCGGACAGGGAGTACTATGGCTACACCTTC
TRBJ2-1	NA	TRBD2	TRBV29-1	CSVAGGGNYNEQFF	TGCAGCGTTGCAGGCGGGGGGAACTACAATGAGCAGTTCTTC
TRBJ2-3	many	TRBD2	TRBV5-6	CASSLTGGGTDTQYF	TGTGCCAGCAGCTTGACCGGGGGGGGCACAGATACGCAGTATTTT
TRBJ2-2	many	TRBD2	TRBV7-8	CASNERPGLAANTGELFF	TGTGCCAGCAACGAACGACCGGGACTAGCGGCTAACACCGGGGAGCTGTTTTTT
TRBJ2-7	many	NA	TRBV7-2	CASSSGLNSYEQYF	TGTGCCAGCAGCTCAGGACTGAACTCCTACGAGCAGTACTTC
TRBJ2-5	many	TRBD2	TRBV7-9	CASSLEGLAGQETQYF	TGTGCCAGCAGCTTAGAGGGACTAGCGGGGCAAGAGACCCAGTACTTC
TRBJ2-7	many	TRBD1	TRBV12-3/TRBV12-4	CASSFGDRTLSYEQYF	TGTGCCAGCAGTTTCGGGGACAGAACGCTCTCCTACGAGCAGTACTTC
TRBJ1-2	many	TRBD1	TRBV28	CASNQLDRGHGYTF	TGTGCCAGCAATCAATTGGACAGGGGGCATGGCTACACCTTC
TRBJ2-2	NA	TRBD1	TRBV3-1	CASRRTGDTNTGELFF	TGTGCCAGCAGGCGGACAGGGGACACGAACACCGGGGAGCTGTTTTTT
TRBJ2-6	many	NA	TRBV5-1	CASSNQDSLSGANVLTF	TGCGCCAGCAGCAACCAAGACAGCCTCTCTGGGGCCAACGTCCTGACTTTC
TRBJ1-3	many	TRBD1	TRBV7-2	CASSAYRGSGNTIYF	TGTGCCAGCAGCGCCTACAGGGGCTCTGGAAACACCATATATTTT